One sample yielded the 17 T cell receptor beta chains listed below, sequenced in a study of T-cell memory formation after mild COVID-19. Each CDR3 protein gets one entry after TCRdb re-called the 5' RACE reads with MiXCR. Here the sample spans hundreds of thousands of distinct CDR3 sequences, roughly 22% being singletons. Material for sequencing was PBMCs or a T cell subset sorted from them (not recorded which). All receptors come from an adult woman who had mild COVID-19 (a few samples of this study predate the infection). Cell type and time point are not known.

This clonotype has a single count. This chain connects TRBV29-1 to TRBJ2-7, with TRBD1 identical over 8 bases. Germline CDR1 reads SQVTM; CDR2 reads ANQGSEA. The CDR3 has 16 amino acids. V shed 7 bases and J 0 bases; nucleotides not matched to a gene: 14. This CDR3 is CSAGGGRDRFSYEQYF. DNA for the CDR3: TGCAGCGCCGGAGGGGGCCGGGACAGGTTCTCCTACGAGCAGTACTTC.

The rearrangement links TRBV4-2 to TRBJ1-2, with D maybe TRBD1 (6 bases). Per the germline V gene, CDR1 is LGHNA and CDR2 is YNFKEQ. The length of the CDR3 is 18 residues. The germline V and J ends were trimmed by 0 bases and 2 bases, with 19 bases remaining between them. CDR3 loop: CASSQEEGGNLVNYGYTF. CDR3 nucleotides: TGTGCCAGCAGCCAAGAGGAGGGGGGGAACCTCGTCAACTATGGCTACACCTTC.

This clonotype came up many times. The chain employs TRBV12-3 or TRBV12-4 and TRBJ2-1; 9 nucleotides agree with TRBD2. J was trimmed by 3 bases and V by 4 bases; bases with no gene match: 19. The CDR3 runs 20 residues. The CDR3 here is CASSSHSGGTLYKVYNEQFF. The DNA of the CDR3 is TGTGCCAGCAGTTCACATAGCGGGGGTACACTATATAAAGTCTACAATGAGCAGTTCTTC.

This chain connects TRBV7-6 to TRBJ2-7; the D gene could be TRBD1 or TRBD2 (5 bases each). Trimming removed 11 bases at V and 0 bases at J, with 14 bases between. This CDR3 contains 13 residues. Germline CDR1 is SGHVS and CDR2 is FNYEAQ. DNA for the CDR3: TGTGCCTCTCGGGGCTATAGCTCCTACGAGCAGTACTTC. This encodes CASRGYSSYEQYF.

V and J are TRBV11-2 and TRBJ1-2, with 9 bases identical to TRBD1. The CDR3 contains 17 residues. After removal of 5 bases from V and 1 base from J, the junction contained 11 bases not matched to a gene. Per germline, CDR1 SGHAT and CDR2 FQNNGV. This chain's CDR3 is CASSPGTGSPFNYGYTF. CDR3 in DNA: TGTGCCAGCAGCCCGGGGACAGGGAGTCCCTTTAACTATGGCTACACCTTC.

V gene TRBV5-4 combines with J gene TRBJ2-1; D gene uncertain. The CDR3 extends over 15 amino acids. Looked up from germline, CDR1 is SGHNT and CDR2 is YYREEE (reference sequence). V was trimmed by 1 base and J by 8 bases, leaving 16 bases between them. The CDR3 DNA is TGTGCCAGCAGCTTGAGGTATCAGGTAGCTCATGAGCAGTTCTTC. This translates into CASSLRYQVAHEQFF.

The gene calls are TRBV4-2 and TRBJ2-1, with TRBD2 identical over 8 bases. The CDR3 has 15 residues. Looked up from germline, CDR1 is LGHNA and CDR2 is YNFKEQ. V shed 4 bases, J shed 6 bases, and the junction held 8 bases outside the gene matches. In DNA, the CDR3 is TGTGCCAGCAGCCCGCGTGCGGGAGGAATCAATGAGCAGTTCTTC. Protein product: CASSPRAGGINEQFF.

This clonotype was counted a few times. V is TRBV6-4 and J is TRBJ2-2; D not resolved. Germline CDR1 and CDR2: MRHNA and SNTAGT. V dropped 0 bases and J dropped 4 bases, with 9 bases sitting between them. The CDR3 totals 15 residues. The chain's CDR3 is CASSDSRQTTGELFF. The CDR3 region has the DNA TGTGCCAGCAGTGACTCTAGGCAGACCACCGGGGAGCTGTTTTTT.

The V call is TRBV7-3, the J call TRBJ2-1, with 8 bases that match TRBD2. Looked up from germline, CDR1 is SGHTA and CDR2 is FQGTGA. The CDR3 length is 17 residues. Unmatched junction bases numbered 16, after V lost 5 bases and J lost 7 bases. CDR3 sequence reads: CASSPGGGLALRNEQFF. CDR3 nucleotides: TGTGCCAGCAGCCCGGGGGGTGGACTAGCTCTGAGGAATGAGCAGTTCTTC.

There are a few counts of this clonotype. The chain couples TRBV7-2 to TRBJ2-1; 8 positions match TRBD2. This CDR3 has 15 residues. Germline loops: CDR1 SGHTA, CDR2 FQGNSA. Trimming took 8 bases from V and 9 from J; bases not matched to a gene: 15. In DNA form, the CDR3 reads TGTGCCAGCGCCTTGGGGGCGGGGGGCGCTACTGAGCAGTTCTTC. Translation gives CASALGAGGATEQFF.

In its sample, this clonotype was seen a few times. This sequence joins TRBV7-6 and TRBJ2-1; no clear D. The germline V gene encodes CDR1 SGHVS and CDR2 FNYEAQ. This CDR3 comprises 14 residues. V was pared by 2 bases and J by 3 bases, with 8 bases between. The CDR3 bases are TGTGCCAGCAGCTTATCTCCATACTACAATGAGCAGTTCTTC. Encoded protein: CASSLSPYYNEQFF.

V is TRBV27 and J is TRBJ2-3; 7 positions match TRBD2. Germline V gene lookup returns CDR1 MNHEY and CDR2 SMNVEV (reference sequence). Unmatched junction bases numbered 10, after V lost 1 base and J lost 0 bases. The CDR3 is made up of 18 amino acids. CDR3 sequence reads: CASSLYPAGLSSTDTQYF. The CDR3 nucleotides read TGTGCCAGCAGTTTATATCCAGCGGGGCTTTCCAGCACAGATACGCAGTATTTT.

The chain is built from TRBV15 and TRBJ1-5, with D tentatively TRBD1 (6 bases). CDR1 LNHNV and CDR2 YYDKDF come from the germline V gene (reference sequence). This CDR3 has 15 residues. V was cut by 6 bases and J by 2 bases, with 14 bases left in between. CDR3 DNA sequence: TGTGCCACCAGACAGGGAAAGAGAGGCAATCAGCCCCAGCATTTT. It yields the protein CATRQGKRGNQPQHF.

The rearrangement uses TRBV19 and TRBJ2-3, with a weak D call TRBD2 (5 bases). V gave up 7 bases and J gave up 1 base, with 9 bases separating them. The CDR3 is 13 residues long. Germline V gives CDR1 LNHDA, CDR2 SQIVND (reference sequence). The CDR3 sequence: CASTAGGTDTQYF. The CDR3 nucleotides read TGTGCCAGTACGGCGGGCGGCACAGATACGCAGTATTTT.

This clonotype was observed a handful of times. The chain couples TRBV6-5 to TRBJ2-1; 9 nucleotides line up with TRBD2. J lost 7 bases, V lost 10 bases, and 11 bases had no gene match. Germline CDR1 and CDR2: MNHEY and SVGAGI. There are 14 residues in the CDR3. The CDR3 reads CATLGLARNNEQFF. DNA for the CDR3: TGTGCCACCCTAGGACTAGCGAGGAATAATGAGCAGTTCTTC.

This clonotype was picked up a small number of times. The CDR3 reads CASSLVRGGIQYF. CDR3 DNA: TGTGCCAGCAGCTTGGTACGGGGGGGGATTCAGTACTTC. V gene TRBV5-6 combines with J gene TRBJ2-4, with 8 bases fitting TRBD2. Per the germline V gene, CDR1 is SGHDT and CDR2 is YYEEEE. V lost 0 bases to trimming and J lost 10 bases; unmatched junction nucleotides: 3. CDR3 length: 13 amino acids.

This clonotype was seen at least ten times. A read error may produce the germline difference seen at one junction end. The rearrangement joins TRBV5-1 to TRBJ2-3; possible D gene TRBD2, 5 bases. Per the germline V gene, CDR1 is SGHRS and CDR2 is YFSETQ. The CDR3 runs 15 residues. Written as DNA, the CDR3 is TGTGCTAGCAGCTTAGTAGGTGGCAGCACAGATACGCAGTATTTT. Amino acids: CASSLVGGSTDTQYF. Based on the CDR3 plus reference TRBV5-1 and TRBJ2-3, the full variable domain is KAGVTQTPRYLIKTRGQQVTLSCSPISGHRSVSWYQQTPGQGLQFLFEYFSETQRNKGNFPGRFSGRQFSNSRSEMNVSTLELGDSALYLCASSLVGGSTDTQYFGPGTRLTVL.